The entry that follows covers one T cell receptor (beta chain) sequence. The entry originates in a study of PD-L1 blockade in urothelial cancer. As for the study in general: Most patients, twenty-five of 29, were males with bladder-origin cancer. After treatment start, blood was analyzed at 3 weeks (second dose) and at 6 weeks. Counts from blood samples showed a median of 141,255 T cells.

Synthetic templates analogous to TCR were spiked into all PCRs individually. Sequencing was performed with immunoSEQ multiplex PCR; in TCRdb, only in-frame clones are kept and a portion is missing. This table has about 45,000 clones, approximately 90% appearing once. The time point is: pretreatment peripheral blood. Trimming cost V 8 bases and J 13 bases; bases outside gene matches: 6. This CDR3 comprises 12 residues. CDR1 and CDR2 from the germline V gene are MNHEY and SVGAGI. The TCR sequence derives from a donor aged 40 or over with urothelial cancer. Sequenced here: PBMCs, sampled around atezolizumab (anti-PD-L1) treatment. The V and J genes are TRBV6-5 and TRBJ2-1; 12 bases agree with TRBD2. The CDR3 DNA is TGTGCCAGCGGAAGGACTAGCGGGGACCAGTTCTTC. Translation gives CASGRTSGDQFF.